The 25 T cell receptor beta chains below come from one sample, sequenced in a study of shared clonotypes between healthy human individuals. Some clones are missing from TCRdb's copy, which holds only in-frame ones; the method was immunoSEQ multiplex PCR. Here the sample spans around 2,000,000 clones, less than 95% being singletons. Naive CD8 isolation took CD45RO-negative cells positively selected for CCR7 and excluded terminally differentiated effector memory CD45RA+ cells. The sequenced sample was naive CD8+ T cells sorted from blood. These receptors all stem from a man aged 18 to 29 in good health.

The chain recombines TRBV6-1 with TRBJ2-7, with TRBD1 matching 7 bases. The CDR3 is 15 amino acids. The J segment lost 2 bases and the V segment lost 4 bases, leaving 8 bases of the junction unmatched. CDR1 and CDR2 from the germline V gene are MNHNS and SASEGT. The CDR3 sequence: CASSGLTGEPYEQYF. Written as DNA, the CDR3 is TGTGCCAGCAGTGGGCTCACAGGGGAACCCTACGAGCAGTACTTC.

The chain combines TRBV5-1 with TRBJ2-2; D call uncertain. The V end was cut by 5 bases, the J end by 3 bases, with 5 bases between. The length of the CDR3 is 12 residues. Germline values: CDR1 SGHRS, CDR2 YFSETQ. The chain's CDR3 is CASREDTGELFF. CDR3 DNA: TGCGCCAGCAGAGAAGACACCGGGGAGCTGTTTTTT.

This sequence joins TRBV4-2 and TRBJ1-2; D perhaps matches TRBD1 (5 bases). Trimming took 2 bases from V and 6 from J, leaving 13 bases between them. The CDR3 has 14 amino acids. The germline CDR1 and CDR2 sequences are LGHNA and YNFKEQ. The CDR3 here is CASSQKQEGDGYTF. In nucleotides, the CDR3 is TGTGCCAGCAGCCAAAAACAGGAAGGGGATGGCTACACCTTC.

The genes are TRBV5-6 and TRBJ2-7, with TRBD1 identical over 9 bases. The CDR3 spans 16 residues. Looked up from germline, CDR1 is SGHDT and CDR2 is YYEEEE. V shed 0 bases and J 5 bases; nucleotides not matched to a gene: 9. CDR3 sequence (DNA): TGTGCCAGCAGCTTGGTGCCCGGACAGGGGAGGAACGAGCAGTACTTC. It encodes CASSLVPGQGRNEQYF.

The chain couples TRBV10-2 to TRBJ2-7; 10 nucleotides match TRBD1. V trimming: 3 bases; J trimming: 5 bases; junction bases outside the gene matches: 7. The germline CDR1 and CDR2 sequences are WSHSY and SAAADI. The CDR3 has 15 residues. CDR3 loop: CASSDRQGASHEQYF. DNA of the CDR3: TGCGCCAGCAGTGACCGACAGGGGGCGTCCCACGAGCAGTACTTC.

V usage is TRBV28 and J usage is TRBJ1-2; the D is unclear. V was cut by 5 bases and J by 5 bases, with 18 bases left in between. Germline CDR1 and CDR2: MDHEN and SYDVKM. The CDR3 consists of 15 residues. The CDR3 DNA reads TGTGCCAGCAGTCCATCAGGTAGTGGTGGGTATGGCTACACCTTC. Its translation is CASSPSGSGGYGYTF.

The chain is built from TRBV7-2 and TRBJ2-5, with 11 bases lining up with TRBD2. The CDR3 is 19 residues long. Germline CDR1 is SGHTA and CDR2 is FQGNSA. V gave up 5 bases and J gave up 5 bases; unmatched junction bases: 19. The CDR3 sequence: CASSHPIELAGGPQETQYF. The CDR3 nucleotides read TGTGCCAGCAGCCACCCGATAGAGCTAGCGGGAGGTCCCCAGGAGACCCAGTACTTC.

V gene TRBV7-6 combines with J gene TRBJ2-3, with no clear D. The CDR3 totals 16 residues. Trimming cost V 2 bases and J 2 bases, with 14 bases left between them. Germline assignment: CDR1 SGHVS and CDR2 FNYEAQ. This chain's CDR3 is CASSLSTALVTDTQYF. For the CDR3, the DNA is TGTGCCAGCAGCTTATCGACGGCCCTGGTCACAGATACGCAGTATTTT.

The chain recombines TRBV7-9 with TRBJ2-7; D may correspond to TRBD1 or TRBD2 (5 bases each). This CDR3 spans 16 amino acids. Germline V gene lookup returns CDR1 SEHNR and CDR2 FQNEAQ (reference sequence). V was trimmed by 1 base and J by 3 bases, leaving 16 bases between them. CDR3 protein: CASSLGGIVGLYEQYF. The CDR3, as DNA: TGTGCCAGCAGCTTAGGGGGGATTGTAGGCCTCTACGAGCAGTACTTC.

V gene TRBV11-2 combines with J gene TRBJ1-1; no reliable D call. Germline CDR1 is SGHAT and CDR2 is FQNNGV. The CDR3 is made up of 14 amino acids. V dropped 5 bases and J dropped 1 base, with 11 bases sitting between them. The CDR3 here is CASSDMGGNTEAFF. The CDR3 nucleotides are TGTGCCAGCAGCGATATGGGTGGGAACACTGAAGCTTTCTTT.

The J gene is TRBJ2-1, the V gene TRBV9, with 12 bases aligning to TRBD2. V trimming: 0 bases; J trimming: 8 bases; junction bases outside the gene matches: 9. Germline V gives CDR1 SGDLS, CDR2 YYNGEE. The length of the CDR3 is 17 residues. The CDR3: CASSVEPRTSGTYEQFF. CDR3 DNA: TGTGCCAGCAGCGTAGAACCCCGGACTAGCGGGACTTATGAGCAGTTCTTC.

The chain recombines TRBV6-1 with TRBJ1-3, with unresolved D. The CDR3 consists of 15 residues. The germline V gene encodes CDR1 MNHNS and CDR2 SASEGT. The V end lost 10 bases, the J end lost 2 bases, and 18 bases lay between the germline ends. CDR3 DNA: TGTGCCACTCGACTCGACGTCGGTACTGGAAACACCATATATTTT. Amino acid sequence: CATRLDVGTGNTIYF.

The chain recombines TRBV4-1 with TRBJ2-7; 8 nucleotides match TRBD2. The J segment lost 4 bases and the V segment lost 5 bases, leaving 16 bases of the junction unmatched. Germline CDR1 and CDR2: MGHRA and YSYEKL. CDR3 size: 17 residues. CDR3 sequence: CASSARGGSGDYYEQYF. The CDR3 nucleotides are TGCGCCAGCAGCGCAAGAGGGGGTAGCGGGGACTATTACGAGCAGTACTTC.

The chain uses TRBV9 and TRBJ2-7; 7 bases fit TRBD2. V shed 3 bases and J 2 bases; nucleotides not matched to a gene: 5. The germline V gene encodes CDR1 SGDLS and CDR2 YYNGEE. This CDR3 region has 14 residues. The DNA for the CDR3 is TGTGCCAGCAGCGGTACTAGCGACGCCTACGAGCAGTACTTC. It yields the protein CASSGTSDAYEQYF.

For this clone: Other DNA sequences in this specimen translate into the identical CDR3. The CDR3 bases are TGCGCCAGCAGTTCCGACGGGGGCCAGCCCCAGCATTTT. Its protein product is CASSSDGGQPQHF. The V and J genes are TRBV5-1 and TRBJ1-5; D possibly corresponds to TRBD1 (6 bases). The length of the CDR3 is 13 residues. Trimming stripped 5 bases from V and 7 bases from J, with 13 bases between. Germline V lookup: CDR1 SGHRS, CDR2 YFSETQ. Full variable domain (missing parts from reference TRBV5-1 and TRBJ1-5): KAGVTQTPRYLIKTRGQQVTLSCSPISGHRSVSWYQQTPGQGLQFLFEYFSETQRNKGNFPGRFSGRQFSNSRSEMNVSTLELGDSALYLCASSSDGGQPQHFGDGTRLSIL.

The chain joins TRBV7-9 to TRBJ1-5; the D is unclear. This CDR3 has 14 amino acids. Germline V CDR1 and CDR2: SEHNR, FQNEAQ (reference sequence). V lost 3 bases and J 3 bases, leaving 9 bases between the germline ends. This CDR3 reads CASSLTANNQPQHF. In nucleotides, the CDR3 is TGTGCCAGCAGCTTGACGGCGAACAATCAGCCCCAGCATTTT.

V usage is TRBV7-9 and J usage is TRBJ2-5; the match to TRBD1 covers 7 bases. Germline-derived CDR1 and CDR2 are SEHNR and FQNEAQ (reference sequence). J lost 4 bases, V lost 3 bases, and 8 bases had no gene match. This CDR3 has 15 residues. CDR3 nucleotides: TGTGCCAGCAGCTTTCCCCGGGACAGTGGAGAGACCCAGTACTTC. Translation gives CASSFPRDSGETQYF.

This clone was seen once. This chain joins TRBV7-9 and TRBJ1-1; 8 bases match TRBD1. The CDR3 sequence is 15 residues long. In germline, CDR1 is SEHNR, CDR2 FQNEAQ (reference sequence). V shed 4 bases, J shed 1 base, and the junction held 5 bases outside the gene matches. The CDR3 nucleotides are TGTGCCAGCAGCTCAGAGGACAGGGCGAACACTGAAGCTTTCTTT. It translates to CASSSEDRANTEAFF.

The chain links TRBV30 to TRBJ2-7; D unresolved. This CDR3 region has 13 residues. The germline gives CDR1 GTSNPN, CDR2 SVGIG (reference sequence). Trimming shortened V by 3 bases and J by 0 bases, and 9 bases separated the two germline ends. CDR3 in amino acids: CAWRDRVSYEQYF. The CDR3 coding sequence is TGTGCCTGGAGGGACCGGGTCTCCTACGAGCAGTACTTC.

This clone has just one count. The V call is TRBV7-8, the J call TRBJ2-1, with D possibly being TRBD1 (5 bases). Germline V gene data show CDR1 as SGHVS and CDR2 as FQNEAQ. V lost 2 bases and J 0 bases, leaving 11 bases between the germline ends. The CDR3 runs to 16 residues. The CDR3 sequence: CASSLRGASSYNEQFF. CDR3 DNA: TGTGCCAGCAGCTTAAGGGGCGCTAGCTCCTACAATGAGCAGTTCTTC.

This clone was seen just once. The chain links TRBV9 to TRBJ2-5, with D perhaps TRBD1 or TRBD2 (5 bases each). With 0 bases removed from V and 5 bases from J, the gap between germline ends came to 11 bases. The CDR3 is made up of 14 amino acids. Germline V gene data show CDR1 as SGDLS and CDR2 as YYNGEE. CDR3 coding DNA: TGTGCCAGCAGCGTAGAGGGTGGGACGGAGACCCAGTACTTC. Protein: CASSVEGGTETQYF.

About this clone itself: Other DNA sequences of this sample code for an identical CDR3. CDR3 sequence reads: CASSLVLGGQETQYF. As DNA, the CDR3 is TGTGCCAGCAGCTTAGTTCTCGGAGGGCAAGAGACCCAGTACTTC. J is TRBJ2-5 and V is TRBV7-9; D is possibly TRBD2 (6 bases). Deletions cut 1 base from V and 2 bases from J, with 11 bases between. The CDR3 has 15 amino acids. Germline CDR1 reads SEHNR; CDR2 reads FQNEAQ (reference sequence).

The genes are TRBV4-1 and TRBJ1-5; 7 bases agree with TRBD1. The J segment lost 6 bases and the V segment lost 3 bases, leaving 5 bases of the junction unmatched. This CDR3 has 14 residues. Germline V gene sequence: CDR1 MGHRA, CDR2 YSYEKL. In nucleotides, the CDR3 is TGCGCCAGCAGCCACGCACAGGGGACTCAGCCCCAGCATTTT. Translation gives CASSHAQGTQPQHF.

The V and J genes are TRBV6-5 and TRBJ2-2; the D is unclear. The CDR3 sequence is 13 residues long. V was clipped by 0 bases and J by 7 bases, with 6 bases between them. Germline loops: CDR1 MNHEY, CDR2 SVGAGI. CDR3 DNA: TGTGCCAGCAGTTACTCGACTGTCGGGGAGCTGTTTTTT. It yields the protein CASSYSTVGELFF.

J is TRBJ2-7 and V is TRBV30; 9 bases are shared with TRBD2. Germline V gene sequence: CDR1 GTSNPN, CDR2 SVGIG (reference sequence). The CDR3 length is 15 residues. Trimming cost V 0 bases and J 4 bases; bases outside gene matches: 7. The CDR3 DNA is TGTGCCTGGAGTGTAGGCGGGAGGGCCGCTTACGAGCAGTACTTC. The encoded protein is CAWSVGGRAAYEQYF. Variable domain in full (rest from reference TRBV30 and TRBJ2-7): SQTIHQWPATLVQPVGSPLSLECTVEGTSNPNLYWYRQAAGRGLQLLFYSVGIGQISSEVPQNLSASRPQDRQFILSSKKLLLSDSGFYLCAWSVGGRAAYEQYFGPGTRLTVT.